Presented here are 25 T cell receptor beta chains from one specimen sequenced in a study of CD8 T cells in Susac syndrome. Reverse transcription used about 0.5 to 1 ug RNA and random hexamers. One entry per CDR3 protein, called by TCRdb with MiXCR from the immunoSEQ multiplex PCR reads. The repertoire holds fewer than 150,000 distinct CDR3 sequences, with more than 90% as singletons. Source material: CD4+ T cells from PBMCs. The receptors shown here come from a human donor in good health.

The V and J genes are TRBV7-9 and TRBJ1-3; 9 bases fit TRBD1. The CDR3 consists of 17 residues. Germline V CDR1 and CDR2: SEHNR, FQNEAQ (reference sequence). The junction had 10 bases not matched to a gene; V was cut back by 7 bases and J by 0 bases. Here the CDR3 DNA reads TGTGCCAGCACCCATGGGACAGGGACAAGCTCTGGAAACACCATATATTTT. It specifies CASTHGTGTSSGNTIYF.

This rearrangement joins TRBV30 to TRBJ1-5; TRBD1 might be the D (6 bases). Germline CDR1 is GTSNPN and CDR2 is SVGIG (reference sequence). This CDR3 region has 13 residues. V was cut by 3 bases and J by 5 bases, with 11 bases left in between. CDR3 protein: CAWSEGGDQPQHF. Here the CDR3 DNA reads TGTGCCTGGAGCGAGGGGGGCGATCAGCCCCAGCATTTT.

The chain is built from TRBV2 and TRBJ2-1, with TRBD1 identical over 10 bases. Per germline, CDR1 SNHLY and CDR2 FYNNEI. Losses at the gene ends were 3 bases for V and 7 bases for J; bases not matched to a gene: 9. CDR3 length equals 16 residues. The CDR3 sequence: CASSDPPGQGTNEQFF. The CDR3 DNA sequence: TGTGCCAGCAGTGATCCCCCGGGACAGGGGACTAATGAGCAGTTCTTC.

The chain has TRBV7-2 and TRBJ2-1; D not resolved. V was shortened by 0 bases and J by 6 bases, with 6 bases between the two germline ends. In germline, CDR1 is SGHTA, CDR2 FQGNSA. The CDR3 spans 13 residues. The CDR3 reads CASSLAGINEQFF. CDR3 sequence (DNA): TGTGCCAGCAGCTTAGCGGGGATCAATGAGCAGTTCTTC.

The chain is built from TRBV28 and TRBJ2-7; D may be TRBD1 (5 bases). Germline V gene sequence: CDR1 MDHEN, CDR2 SYDVKM. V was pared by 6 bases and J by 7 bases, with 16 bases between. CDR3 length: 13 amino acids. In DNA form, the CDR3 reads TGTGCCAGCAGATTAGGAAAGGGGTTTGAGCAGTACTTC. Protein: CASRLGKGFEQYF.

This chain connects TRBV13 to TRBJ2-3; D possibly matches TRBD1 or TRBD2 (6 bases each). Trimming removed 5 bases from V and 4 bases from J, with 13 bases in between. Germline-derived CDR1 and CDR2 are PRHDT and FYEKMQ (reference sequence). This CDR3 has 14 amino acids. The CDR3 reads CASSRDKRADTQYF. The CDR3 region has the DNA TGTGCCAGCAGCCGGGACAAGCGGGCAGATACGCAGTATTTT.

This clonotype was seen only once. The chain recombines TRBV19 with TRBJ2-3; D perhaps matches TRBD1 (6 bases). Germline lookup yields CDR1 LNHDA and CDR2 SQIVND (reference sequence). The CDR3 length is 13 residues. V lost 6 bases to trimming and J lost 6 bases, with 13 bases between them. The CDR3: CASRFAGVDTQYF. The CDR3 nucleotides read TGTGCCAGTAGATTCGCAGGGGTGGATACGCAGTATTTT.

The rearrangement joins TRBV29-1 to TRBJ2-5; perhaps TRBD2 as D (6 bases). Trimming pared 6 bases from V and 5 bases from J, leaving 16 bases between. This CDR3 comprises 13 residues. Germline V gives CDR1 SQVTM, CDR2 ANQGSEA. CDR3 DNA: TGCAGCGTGCCGTTGGGGGGAGTGGAGACCCAGTACTTC. Its protein product is CSVPLGGVETQYF.

The chain joins TRBV5-1 to TRBJ2-2, with a weak D call TRBD1 (6 bases). CDR3 size: 15 residues. Trimming removed 2 bases from V and 6 bases from J, with 14 bases in between. The germline CDR1 and CDR2 sequences are SGHRS and YFSETQ. The CDR3 here is CASSFEGVNPGELFF. The CDR3 DNA is TGCGCCAGCAGCTTTGAGGGGGTCAACCCCGGGGAGCTGTTTTTT.

The chain is built from TRBV19 and TRBJ2-2, with D maybe TRBD2 (6 bases). The germline V gene encodes CDR1 LNHDA and CDR2 SQIVND (reference sequence). V was pared by 5 bases and J by 7 bases, with 14 bases between. The CDR3 contains 14 residues. The CDR3 here is CASSPLTRGGELFF. Here the CDR3 DNA reads TGTGCCAGTAGTCCCCTAACGCGGGGCGGGGAGCTGTTTTTT.

The CDR3 loop is CASSQDGRWGELFF. CDR3 nucleotides: TGTGCCAGCAGCCAAGATGGGAGATGGGGGGAGCTGTTTTTT. V is TRBV3-1 and J is TRBJ2-2; D is possibly TRBD2 (5 bases). The CDR3 is made up of 14 amino acids. Germline V gene data show CDR1 as LGHDT and CDR2 as YNNKEL (reference sequence). V lost 0 bases, J lost 8 bases, and 10 bases lay in between.

This chain joins TRBV12-5 and TRBJ1-2; D might be TRBD1 (6 bases). This CDR3 region has 14 residues. Trimming cost V 0 bases and J 8 bases, with 13 bases left between them. CDR1 and CDR2 from the germline V gene are LGHNT and FRNRAP. The CDR3, as DNA: TGTGCTAGTGGTTTGGTACGGGTAGGGGGAGGCTACACCTTC. Translated: CASGLVRVGGGYTF.

The CDR3, as DNA: TGTGCCAGCAGCTTAGGTCTGGGAAGGGAGACCCAGTACTTC. Residues: CASSLGLGRETQYF. The gene calls are TRBV7-2 and TRBJ2-5, with no clear D. The germline V and J ends were trimmed by 1 base and 5 bases, with 11 bases remaining between them. Per the germline V gene, CDR1 is SGHTA and CDR2 is FQGNSA. This CDR3 is 14 amino acids long.

The chain carries TRBV13 and TRBJ1-4, with no clear D. V was pared by 4 bases and J by 5 bases, with 11 bases between. The germline V gene has CDR1 PRHDT and CDR2 FYEKMQ (reference sequence). This CDR3 contains 14 residues. For the CDR3, the DNA is TGTGCCAGCAGCTCACTCGGGCCCAATGAAAAACTGTTTTTT. Translating it yields CASSSLGPNEKLFF.

This clonotype was counted a single time. V usage is TRBV19 and J usage is TRBJ2-5; 7 bases line up with TRBD1. V was pared by 8 bases and J by 13 bases, with 10 bases of the junction left unmatched. Germline V CDR1 and CDR2: LNHDA, SQIVND (reference sequence). This CDR3 comprises 11 residues. CDR3: CASQTGVMMYF. Written as DNA, the CDR3 is TGTGCCAGTCAAACAGGGGTCATGATGTACTTC.

This chain joins TRBV7-9 and TRBJ2-3; 8 nucleotides agree with TRBD2. V lost 3 bases to trimming and J lost 2 bases; unmatched junction nucleotides: 7. CDR1 SEHNR and CDR2 FQNEAQ come from the germline V gene (reference sequence). This CDR3 spans 16 amino acids. The CDR3 spells CASSFVASGPTDTQYF. DNA for the CDR3: TGTGCCAGCAGCTTTGTGGCTAGCGGGCCCACAGATACGCAGTATTTT.

In the case of this clonotype: A read error may account for a junction end that differs from germline. The chain links TRBV30 to TRBJ2-1; D is uncertain. The germline V gene encodes CDR1 GTSNPN and CDR2 SVGIG (reference sequence). This CDR3 contains 16 residues. The CDR3 here is CAWSSPRLESFNEQFF. The CDR3, as DNA: TGTGCCTGGAGTTCCCCTCGACTGGAATCCTTCAATGAGCAGTTCTTC.

The V call is TRBV27, the J call TRBJ1-1, with D maybe TRBD1 (5 bases). The CDR3 extends over 16 amino acids. Germline CDR1 reads MNHEY; CDR2 reads SMNVEV (reference sequence). Trimming stripped 0 bases from V and 3 bases from J, with 14 bases between. CDR3 nucleotides: TGTGCCAGCAGTTTATCGAAAGGGGCCGCATACACTGAAGCTTTCTTT. Encoded protein: CASSLSKGAAYTEAFF.

The rearrangement uses TRBV3-1 and TRBJ1-2; 9 bases agree with TRBD1. Per the germline V gene, CDR1 is LGHDT and CDR2 is YNNKEL (reference sequence). J was trimmed by 7 bases and V by 2 bases; bases with no gene match: 11. The CDR3 runs 16 residues. In nucleotides, the CDR3 is TGTGCCAGCAGCCAACGTAACGCGGACAGGGGAGGTGGCTACACCTTC. Amino acid sequence: CASSQRNADRGGGYTF.

The CDR3 is CASRLAQNANYGYTF. The CDR3, as DNA: TGTGCCAGCAGGCTCGCACAGAACGCTAACTATGGCTACACCTTC. The rearrangement joins TRBV7-2 to TRBJ1-2; D unresolved. Trimming took off 6 bases at V and 0 bases at J, with 14 bases between the two ends. This CDR3 spans 15 amino acids. Germline loops: CDR1 SGHTA, CDR2 FQGNSA.

J is TRBJ2-7 and V is TRBV6-5; D is possibly TRBD2 (6 bases). Trimming pared 6 bases from V and 3 bases from J, leaving 15 bases between. Germline CDR1 and CDR2: MNHEY and SVGAGI. The CDR3 sequence is 14 residues long. The CDR3 nucleotides are TGTGCCAGCAGGCCCGCTGGGGGAGGCTACGAGCAGTACTTC. Amino acids: CASRPAGGGYEQYF.

A single count supports this clonotype. This sequence joins TRBV20-1 and TRBJ2-3; 10 bases fit TRBD2. This CDR3 has 16 residues. From germline, CDR1 is DFQATT and CDR2 SNEGSKA (reference sequence). Trimming cost V 5 bases and J 4 bases; bases outside gene matches: 12. The CDR3 protein is CSALKRAGGRPDTQYF. CDR3 bases: TGCAGTGCTTTAAAACGAGCGGGAGGGAGGCCAGATACGCAGTATTTT.

The chain uses TRBV18 and TRBJ1-1; D is unclear. This CDR3 is built from 15 residues. The germline CDR1 and CDR2 sequences are KGHSH and LQKENI. Trimming removed 1 base from V and 3 bases from J, with 12 bases in between. The CDR3 spells CASSPHSGPDTEAFF. CDR3 nucleotide sequence: TGTGCCAGCTCACCACATTCTGGGCCGGACACTGAAGCTTTCTTT. Full variable domain (rest looked up from reference TRBV18 and TRBJ1-1): NAGVMQNPRHLVRRRGQEARLRCSPMKGHSHVYWYRQLPEEGLKFMVYLQKENIIDESGMPKERFSAEFPKEGPSILRIQQVVRGDSAAYFCASSPHSGPDTEAFFGQGTRLTVV.

The rearrangement links TRBV9 to TRBJ2-5, with 11 bases that match TRBD2. Germline V CDR1 and CDR2: SGDLS, YYNGEE. The length of the CDR3 is 16 residues. V lost 4 bases to trimming and J lost 1 base; unmatched junction nucleotides: 6. For the CDR3, the DNA is TGTGCCAGCAGCCCACTAGCGGGAGCTTTCCAAGAGACCCAGTACTTC. It translates to CASSPLAGAFQETQYF.

The rearrangement links TRBV28 to TRBJ2-2; D remains unclear. Germline V CDR1 and CDR2: MDHEN, SYDVKM. This CDR3 is 15 amino acids long. The V and J ends lost 6 bases and 3 bases respectively, with 14 bases between them. In nucleotides, the CDR3 is TGTGCCAGCAGCGAAGGAAGTTCCGACACCGGGGAGCTGTTTTTT. Amino acid sequence: CASSEGSSDTGELFF.